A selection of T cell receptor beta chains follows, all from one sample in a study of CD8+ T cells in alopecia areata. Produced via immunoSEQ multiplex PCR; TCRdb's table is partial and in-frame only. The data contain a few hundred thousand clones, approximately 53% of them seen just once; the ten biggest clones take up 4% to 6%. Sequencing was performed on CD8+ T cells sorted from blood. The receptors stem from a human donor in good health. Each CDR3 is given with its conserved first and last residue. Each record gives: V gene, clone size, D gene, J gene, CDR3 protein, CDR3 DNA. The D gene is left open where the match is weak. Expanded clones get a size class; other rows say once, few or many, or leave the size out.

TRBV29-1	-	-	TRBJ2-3	CSVYREDTQYF	TGCAGCGTTTACAGGGAAGATACGCAGTATTTT
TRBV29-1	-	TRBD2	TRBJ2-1	CSAWTSGGGNEQFF	TGCAGCGCCTGGACTAGCGGGGGAGGCAATGAGCAGTTCTTC
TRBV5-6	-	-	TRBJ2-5	CASSLPRVQETQYF	TGTGCCAGCAGCTTGCCCCGAGTCCAAGAGACCCAGTACTTC
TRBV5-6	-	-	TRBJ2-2	CASSWGAGELFF	TGTGCCAGCAGCTGGGGGGCCGGGGAGCTGTTTTTT
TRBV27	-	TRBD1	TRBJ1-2	CASSDGQGPHGYTF	TGTGCCAGCAGTGATGGACAGGGCCCCCATGGCTACACCTTC
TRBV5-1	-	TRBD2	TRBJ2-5	CASSLVLAGGQETQYF	TGCGCCAGCAGCTTGGTGCTAGCGGGGGGCCAAGAGACCCAGTACTTC
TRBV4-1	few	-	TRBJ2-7	CASSQSPPRGNVGEQYF	TGCGCCAGCAGCCAATCCCCCCCGAGAGGGAATGTGGGCGAGCAGTACTTC
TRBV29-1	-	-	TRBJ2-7	CSVAPGVSSYEQYF	TGCAGCGTTGCCCCCGGCGTCAGCTCCTACGAGCAGTACTTC
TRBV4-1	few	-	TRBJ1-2	CASSLQGVGYGYTF	TGCGCCAGCAGCCTACAGGGTGTCGGATATGGCTACACCTTC
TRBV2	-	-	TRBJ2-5	CASSESEGRASQYF	TGTGCCAGCAGTGAGTCGGAGGGGAGAGCCTCCCAGTACTTC
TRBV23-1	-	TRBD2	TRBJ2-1	CASLNGGDYNEQFF	TGCGCCAGCCTTAACGGGGGGGATTACAATGAGCAGTTCTTC
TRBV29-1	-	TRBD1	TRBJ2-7	CSVEERDREQYF	TGCAGCGTTGAGGAACGGGACAGGGAGCAGTACTTC
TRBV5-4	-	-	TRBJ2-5	CASSLRVKETQYF	TGTGCCAGCAGCTTGAGAGTGAAGGAGACCCAGTACTTC
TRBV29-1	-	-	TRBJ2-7	CSVEAGYEQYF	TGCAGCGTTGAAGCAGGCTACGAGCAGTACTTC
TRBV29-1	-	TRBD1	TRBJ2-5	CSVDRDRAGETQYF	TGCAGCGTTGATCGGGACAGGGCGGGAGAGACCCAGTACTTC
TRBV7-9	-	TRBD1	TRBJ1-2	CASSLRTGGAEGYTF	TGTGCCAGCAGCCTCCGGACAGGGGGCGCGGAAGGCTACACCTTC
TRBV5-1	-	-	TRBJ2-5	CASRPDSFVETQYF	TGCGCCAGCAGGCCGGATTCTTTCGTGGAGACCCAGTACTTC
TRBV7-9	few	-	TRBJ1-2	CASSLEGLGAVGYTF	TGTGCCAGCAGCTTAGAGGGATTGGGGGCAGTTGGCTACACCTTC
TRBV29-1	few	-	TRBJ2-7	CSVGTVYEQYF	TGCAGCGTTGGGACAGTGTACGAGCAGTACTTC
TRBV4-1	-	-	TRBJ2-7	CASSQGDEQYF	TGCGCCAGCAGCCAAGGGGACGAGCAGTACTTC
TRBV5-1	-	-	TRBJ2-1	CASSFTGYNEQFF	TGCGCCAGCAGCTTTACAGGGTACAATGAGCAGTTCTTC
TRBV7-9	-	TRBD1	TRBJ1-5	CASSLADRDSNQPQHF	TGTGCCAGCAGCTTAGCGGACAGGGATAGCAATCAGCCCCAGCATTTT
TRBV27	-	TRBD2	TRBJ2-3	CASSRLAGGTTDTQYF	TGTGCCAGCAGCCGACTAGCGGGGGGAACCACAGATACGCAGTATTTT
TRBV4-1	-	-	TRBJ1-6	CASSQLAGVQGSPLHF	TGCGCCAGCAGCCAACTGGCAGGGGTGCAGGGGTCACCCCTCCACTTT
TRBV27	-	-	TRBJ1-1	CASSGGYTEAFF	TGTGCCAGCAGTGGAGGGTACACTGAAGCTTTCTTT
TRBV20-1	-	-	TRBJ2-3	CSALPDTQYF	TGCAGTGCCCTGCCGGATACGCAGTATTTT
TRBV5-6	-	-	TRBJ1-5	CASSLFDKHNQPQHF	TGTGCCAGCAGCTTATTTGACAAACACAATCAGCCCCAGCATTTT
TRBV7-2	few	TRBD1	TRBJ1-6	CASSLARGQGSSPLHF	TGTGCCAGCAGCTTAGCGAGGGGACAGGGGAGTTCACCCCTCCACTTT
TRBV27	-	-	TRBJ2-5	CASSPPGQQETQYF	TGTGCCAGCTCTCCTCCTGGGCAGCAAGAGACCCAGTACTTC
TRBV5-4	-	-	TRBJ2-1	CASSPPSAVYNEQFF	TGTGCCAGCAGCCCGCCCTCGGCTGTGTACAATGAGCAGTTCTTC
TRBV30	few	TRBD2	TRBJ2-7	CAWTLVGRGDEQYF	TGTGCCTGGACACTAGTGGGCCGGGGGGACGAGCAGTACTTC
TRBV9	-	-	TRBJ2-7	CASSGQSYEQYF	TGTGCCAGCAGCGGGCAGTCCTACGAGCAGTACTTC
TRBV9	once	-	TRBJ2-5	CASSDGPLTGTQYF	TGTGCCAGCAGCGACGGACCCCTTACGGGGACCCAGTACTTC
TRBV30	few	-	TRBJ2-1	CALSGGDEQFF	TGTGCCTTGTCGGGGGGCGATGAGCAGTTCTTC
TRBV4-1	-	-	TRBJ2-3	CASSQRDTQYF	TGCGCCAGCAGCCAGCGGGATACGCAGTATTTT
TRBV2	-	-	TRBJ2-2	CAFRENTGELFF	TGTGCTTTCAGGGAGAACACCGGGGAGCTGTTTTTT
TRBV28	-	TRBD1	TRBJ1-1	CASSNRGGNTEAFF	TGTGCCAGCAGCAACAGGGGAGGGAACACTGAAGCTTTCTTT
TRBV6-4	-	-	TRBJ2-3	CASSDGVSTDTQYF	TGTGCCAGCAGTGACGGGGTTAGCACAGATACGCAGTATTTT
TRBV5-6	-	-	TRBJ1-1	CASSFDVAMNTEAFF	TGTGCCAGCAGCTTTGATGTGGCAATGAACACTGAAGCTTTCTTT
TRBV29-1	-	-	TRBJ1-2	CSVELPPTERGGYTF	TGCAGCGTTGAACTACCTCCGACAGAGCGGGGAGGCTACACCTTC
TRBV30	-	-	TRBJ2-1	CAWSAENRVSYNEQFF	TGTGCCTGGAGTGCTGAGAACAGGGTTTCCTACAATGAGCAGTTCTTC
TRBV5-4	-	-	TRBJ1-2	CASSFSQGYGYTF	TGTGCCAGCAGCTTCTCGCAGGGCTATGGCTACACCTTC
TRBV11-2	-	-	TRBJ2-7	CASSLWIADEQYF	TGTGCCAGCAGCTTATGGATAGCCGACGAGCAGTACTTC
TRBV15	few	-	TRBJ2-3	CATSPRRGGTDTQYF	TGTGCCACCAGCCCGCGGAGGGGCGGCACAGATACGCAGTATTTT
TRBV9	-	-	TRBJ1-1	CASSDRDSMNTEAFF	TGTGCCAGCAGCGACCGGGACTCCATGAACACTGAAGCTTTCTTT
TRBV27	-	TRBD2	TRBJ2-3	CASSSEASGGGYTDTQYF	TGTGCCAGCAGTTCCGAGGCTAGCGGGGGGGGTTACACAGATACGCAGTATTTT
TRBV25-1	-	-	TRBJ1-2	CANPDSGHNYGYTF	TGTGCCAATCCGGACTCGGGCCATAACTATGGCTACACCTTC
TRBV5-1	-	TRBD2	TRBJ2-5	CASRSSGGQETQYF	TGCGCCAGCCGGTCCAGCGGGGGCCAAGAGACCCAGTACTTC
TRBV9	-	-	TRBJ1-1	CASSVSAGPEAFF	TGTGCCAGCAGCGTATCCGCGGGACCTGAAGCTTTCTTT
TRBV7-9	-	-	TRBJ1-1	CASTTWGVDGAFF	TGTGCCAGCACCACGTGGGGGGTAGACGGAGCTTTCTTT
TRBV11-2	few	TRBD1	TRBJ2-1	CASSWGQGYNEQFF	TGTGCCAGCAGTTGGGGACAGGGTTACAATGAGCAGTTCTTC
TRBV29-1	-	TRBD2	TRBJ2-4	CSAHPGGARNIQYF	TGCAGCGCACACCCCGGGGGGGCGAGAAACATTCAGTACTTC